The 20 T cell receptor beta chains given below trace back to one sample, sequenced in a study of CD8 T cells in ankylosing spondylitis. TCRdb reprocessed the 5' RACE reads with MiXCR, giving one entry per CDR3 protein. The sample gives about 100,000 distinct CDR3 sequences, about 25% of which show up once; about 12% is in the top ten. Sequenced: synovial fluid, either unsorted or a sorted T cell fraction (not recorded which). These receptors came from a male donor with ankylosing spondylitis.

The chain couples TRBV15 to TRBJ2-7; D gene ambiguous. Germline V gene data show CDR1 as LNHNV and CDR2 as YYDKDF (reference sequence). V lost 1 base, J lost 0 bases, and 10 bases lay in between. This CDR3 is built from 15 residues. In DNA form, the CDR3 reads TGTGCCACCAGCAGAGGAACAGTCAGCTCCTACGAGCAGTACGTC. It codes for CATSRGTVSSYEQYV.

V is TRBV18 and J is TRBJ1-3; D uncertain. This CDR3 has 18 amino acids. Germline V gene sequence: CDR1 KGHSH, CDR2 LQKENI. Trimming shortened V by 1 base and J by 1 base, and 17 bases separated the two germline ends. The CDR3 nucleotides are TGTGCCAGCTCACCACGTCCAGACGTACGAGCTTCTGGAAACACCATATATTTT. Amino acids: CASSPRPDVRASGNTIYF.

This clonotype was seen only a few times. The chain carries TRBV5-1 and TRBJ2-7; D possibly corresponds to TRBD2 (5 bases). Germline assignment: CDR1 SGHRS and CDR2 YFSETQ. This CDR3 contains 14 residues. Trimming took off 0 bases at V and 2 bases at J, with 9 bases between the two ends. CDR3 coding DNA: TGCGCCAGCAGCTTGGAGCGGAGTCCCTACGAGCAGTACTTC. It specifies CASSLERSPYEQYF.

In this sample, this clonotype turned up a few times. The chain combines TRBV4-1 with TRBJ2-1; weak D call: TRBD2 (5 bases). Looked up from germline, CDR1 is MGHRA and CDR2 is YSYEKL. Trimming took 4 bases from V and 0 from J, leaving 16 bases between them. The length of the CDR3 is 17 residues. CDR3 amino acids: CASSPQGSQSSYNEQFF. The DNA for the CDR3 is TGCGCCAGCAGCCCACAAGGGAGCCAAAGCTCCTACAATGAGCAGTTCTTC.

This clonotype has a handful of counts. This sequence joins TRBV20-1 and TRBJ2-3, with 7 positions matching TRBD1. The CDR3 contains 14 residues. V dropped 6 bases and J dropped 3; count of bases not matched to a gene: 9. In germline, CDR1 is DFQATT, CDR2 SNEGSKA (reference sequence). CDR3 bases: TGCAGTGCCCCCGGGACAGTCGCTACAGATACGCAGTATTTT. The encoded protein is CSAPGTVATDTQYF.

The table lists this clonotype with a few counts. The rearrangement joins TRBV5-6 to TRBJ2-1, with unresolved D. This CDR3 has 13 amino acids. The germline V and J ends were trimmed by 4 bases and 5 bases, with 10 bases remaining between them. Germline CDR1 and CDR2: SGHDT and YYEEEE. CDR3 loop: CASSPGLHNEQFF. CDR3 bases: TGTGCCAGCAGCCCCGGGCTTCACAATGAGCAGTTCTTC.

The chain uses TRBV18 and TRBJ1-6; D is unclear. V shed 4 bases and J shed 0 bases, with 10 bases lying between them. This CDR3 spans 16 amino acids. CDR1 is KGHSH, CDR2 LQKENI, per germline. For the CDR3, the DNA is TGTGCCAGCTCACAAAGCCGGAGCTCCTATAATTCACCCCTCCACTTT. This codes for CASSQSRSSYNSPLHF.

The V call is TRBV28, the J call TRBJ2-1, with D perhaps matching TRBD1 or TRBD2 (5 bases each). This CDR3 has 15 amino acids. CDR1 and CDR2 (germline): MDHEN, SYDVKM. The V end was cut by 7 bases, the J end by 0 bases, with 13 bases between. Here the CDR3 reads CASKMGRRSYNEQFF. CDR3 DNA: TGTGCCAGCAAGATGGGACGGCGCTCCTACAATGAGCAGTTCTTC.

This rearrangement joins TRBV7-2 to TRBJ1-2, with D possibly being TRBD1 (6 bases). The germline CDR1 and CDR2 sequences are SGHTA and FQGNSA. This CDR3 contains 15 residues. V was trimmed by 0 bases and J by 7 bases, leaving 15 bases between them. The CDR3 sequence: CASSLASGQGSGYTF. The CDR3 bases are TGTGCCAGCAGCTTAGCCTCCGGGCAGGGGTCTGGCTACACCTTC.

This clonotype was counted many times. V usage is TRBV29-1 and J usage is TRBJ1-1, with TRBD1 matching over 11 bases. The CDR3 contains 15 residues. J was trimmed by 3 bases and V by 5 bases; bases with no gene match: 8. From germline, CDR1 is SQVTM and CDR2 ANQGSEA. CDR3 DNA: TGCAGCGTTTCCGGGACAGGGGGTGTGTACACTGAAGCTTTCTTT. Its protein is CSVSGTGGVYTEAFF.

This sequence joins TRBV5-1 and TRBJ1-1, with D possibly TRBD1 on 6 matching bases. From germline, CDR1 is SGHRS and CDR2 YFSETQ. This CDR3 is built from 15 residues. V was cut by 6 bases and J by 4 bases, with 19 bases left in between. The CDR3 DNA sequence: TGCGCCAGCACCCTTTCGTTGGGGGCGATCACTGAAGCTTTCTTT. Its translation is CASTLSLGAITEAFF.

This chain connects TRBV5-6 to TRBJ2-1, with TRBD1 identical over 7 bases. This CDR3 is 16 amino acids long. Germline CDR1 reads SGHDT; CDR2 reads YYEEEE. V was pared by 2 bases and J by 0 bases, with 5 bases of the junction left unmatched. The DNA for the CDR3 is TGTGCCAGCAGCTTCTTCCGGGACAGCTCCTACAATGAGCAGTTCTTC. This sequence encodes CASSFFRDSSYNEQFF.

There are a few counts of this clonotype. The chain employs TRBV24-1 and TRBJ2-1; D possibly uses TRBD1 or TRBD2 (6 bases each). Between the trimmed V and J ends, which lost 7 bases and 6 bases, there was a span of 18 bases. Germline values: CDR1 KGHDR, CDR2 SFDVKD. CDR3 size: 15 residues. CDR3 bases: TGTGCCACCAGCCCTGGCGGGACACTTTCCAATGAGCAGTTCTTC. This codes for CATSPGGTLSNEQFF.

V gene TRBV29-1 combines with J gene TRBJ1-1; D is undetermined. CDR3 length equals 13 residues. Germline V gene sequence: CDR1 SQVTM, CDR2 ANQGSEA. Between the trimmed V and J ends, which lost 6 bases and 3 bases, there was a span of 14 bases. CDR3 amino acids: CSVGNGPYTEAFF. In nucleotides, the CDR3 is TGCAGCGTCGGAAATGGGCCTTACACTGAAGCTTTCTTT.

The chain's CDR3 is CSARGPEKLFF. CDR3 DNA sequence: TGCAGTGCTAGGGGGCCTGAAAAACTGTTTTTT. The chain combines TRBV20-1 with TRBJ1-4, with D tentatively TRBD1 (5 bases). Trimming stripped 3 bases from V and 7 bases from J, with 6 bases between. Per the germline V gene, CDR1 is DFQATT and CDR2 is SNEGSKA (reference sequence). The CDR3 has 11 residues.

This clonotype was seen at least ten times. This chain joins TRBV15 and TRBJ1-1, with a tentative D call TRBD1 (5 bases). This CDR3 region has 15 residues. Trimming stripped 1 base from V and 5 bases from J, with 14 bases between. Germline CDR1 is LNHNV and CDR2 is YYDKDF (reference sequence). The CDR3 protein is CATSRGGEGLTEAFF. In DNA, the CDR3 is TGTGCCACCAGCAGAGGAGGGGAGGGGTTGACTGAAGCTTTCTTT.

This chain uses TRBV24-1 with TRBJ1-5; TRBD1 is a possible D gene (6 bases). V was clipped by 6 bases and J by 1 base, with 15 bases between them. The CDR3 is 16 amino acids. CDR1 KGHDR and CDR2 SFDVKD come from the germline V gene. The CDR3 region has the DNA TGTGCCACCAGTTTAGGGGGAGGAGACAGCAATCAGCCCCAGCATTTT. Translating gives CATSLGGGDSNQPQHF.

CDR3 protein: CASRRGTSGSKNIQYF. The CDR3 DNA reads TGTGCCAGCAGGCGAGGGACTAGCGGGAGCAAAAACATTCAGTACTTC. The rearrangement uses TRBV12-3 or TRBV12-4 and TRBJ2-4; 14 nucleotides agree with TRBD2. CDR3 length: 16 amino acids. J gave up 3 bases and V 6 bases, and 4 bases lay outside the gene matches.

This clonotype was found a few times. The chain joins TRBV30 to TRBJ2-2, with 9 bases lining up with TRBD1. The germline CDR1 and CDR2 sequences are GTSNPN and SVGIG (reference sequence). The length of the CDR3 is 15 residues. Unmatched junction bases numbered 4, after V lost 2 bases and J lost 3 bases. Here the CDR3 reads CAWSFRDRDTGELFF. CDR3 nucleotides: TGTGCCTGGAGTTTCCGGGACAGGGACACCGGGGAGCTGTTTTTT.

The CDR3 DNA follows: TGTGCCAGCAGCTTACTAGCGGTAGACAATGAGCAGTTCTTC. This translates into CASSLLAVDNEQFF. The rearrangement links TRBV11-2 to TRBJ2-1, with TRBD2 matching 7 bases. CDR3 length: 14 residues. The germline V gene has CDR1 SGHAT and CDR2 FQNNGV. J was trimmed by 5 bases and V by 2 bases; bases with no gene match: 3.